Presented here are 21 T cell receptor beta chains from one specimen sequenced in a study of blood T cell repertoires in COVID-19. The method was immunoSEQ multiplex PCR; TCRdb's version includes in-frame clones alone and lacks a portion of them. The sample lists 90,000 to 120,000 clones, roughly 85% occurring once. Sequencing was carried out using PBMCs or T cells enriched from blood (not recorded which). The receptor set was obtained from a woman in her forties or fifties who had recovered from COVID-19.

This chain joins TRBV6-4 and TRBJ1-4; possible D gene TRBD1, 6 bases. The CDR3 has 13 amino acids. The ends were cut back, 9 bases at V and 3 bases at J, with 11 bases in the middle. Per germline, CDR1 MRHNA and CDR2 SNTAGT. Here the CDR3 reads CASLQGPNEKLFF. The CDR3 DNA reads TGTGCCAGTTTACAGGGTCCTAATGAAAAACTGTTTTTT.

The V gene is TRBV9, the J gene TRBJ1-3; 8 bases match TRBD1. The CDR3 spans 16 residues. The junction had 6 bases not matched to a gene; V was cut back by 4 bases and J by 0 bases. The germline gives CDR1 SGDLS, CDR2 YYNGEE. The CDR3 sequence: CASSITGTGSGNTIYF. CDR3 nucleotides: TGTGCCAGCAGCATCACCGGGACAGGCTCTGGAAACACCATATATTTT. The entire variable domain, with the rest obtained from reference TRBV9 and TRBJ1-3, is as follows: DSGVTQTPKHLITATGQRVTLRCSPRSGDLSVYWYQQSLDQGLQFLIQYYNGEERAKGNILERFSAQQFPDLHSELNLSSLELGDSALYFCASSITGTGSGNTIYFGEGSWLTVV.

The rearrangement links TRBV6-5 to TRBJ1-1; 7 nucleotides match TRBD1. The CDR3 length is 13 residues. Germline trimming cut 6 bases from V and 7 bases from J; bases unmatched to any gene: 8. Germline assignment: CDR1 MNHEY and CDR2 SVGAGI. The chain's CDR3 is CASRRDSQGEAFF. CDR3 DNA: TGTGCCAGCAGAAGGGACAGCCAAGGTGAAGCTTTCTTT.

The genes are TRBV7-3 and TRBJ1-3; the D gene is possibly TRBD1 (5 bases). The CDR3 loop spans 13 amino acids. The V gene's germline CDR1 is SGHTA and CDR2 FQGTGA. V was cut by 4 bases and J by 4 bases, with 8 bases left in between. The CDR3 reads CASSSGEGNTIYF. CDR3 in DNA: TGTGCCAGCAGCTCGGGGGAGGGAAACACCATATATTTT.

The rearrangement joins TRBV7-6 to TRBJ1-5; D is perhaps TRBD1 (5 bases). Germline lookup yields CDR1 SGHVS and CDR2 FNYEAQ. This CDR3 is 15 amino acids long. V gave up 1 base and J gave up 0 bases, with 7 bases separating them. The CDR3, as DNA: TGTGCCAGCAGCTTAGGGACAACTAGCAATCAGCCCCAGCATTTT. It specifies CASSLGTTSNQPQHF.

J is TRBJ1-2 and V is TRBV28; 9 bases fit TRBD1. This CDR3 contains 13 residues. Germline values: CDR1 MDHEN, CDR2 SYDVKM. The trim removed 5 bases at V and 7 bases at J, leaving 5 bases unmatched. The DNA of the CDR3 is TGTGCCAGCAGTGTCGACAGGGGGTTTGGCTACACCTTC. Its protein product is CASSVDRGFGYTF.

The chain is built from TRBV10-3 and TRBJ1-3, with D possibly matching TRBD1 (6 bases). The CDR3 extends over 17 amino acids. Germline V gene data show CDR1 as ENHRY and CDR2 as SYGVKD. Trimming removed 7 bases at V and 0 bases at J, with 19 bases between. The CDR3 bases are TGTGCCATCAATTCCCCAGGGGTCCCGACCTCTGGAAACACCATATATTTT. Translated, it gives CAINSPGVPTSGNTIYF.

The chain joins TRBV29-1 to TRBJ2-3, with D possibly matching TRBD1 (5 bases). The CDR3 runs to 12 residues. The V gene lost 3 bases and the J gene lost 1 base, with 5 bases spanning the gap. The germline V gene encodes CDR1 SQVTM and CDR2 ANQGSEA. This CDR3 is CSVDRGTDTQYF. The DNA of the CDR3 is TGCAGCGTTGACAGGGGCACAGATACGCAGTATTTT.

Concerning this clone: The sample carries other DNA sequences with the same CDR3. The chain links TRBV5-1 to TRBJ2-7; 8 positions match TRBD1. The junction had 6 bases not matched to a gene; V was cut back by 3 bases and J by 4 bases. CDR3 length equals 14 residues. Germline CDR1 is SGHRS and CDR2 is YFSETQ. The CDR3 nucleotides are TGCGCCAGCAGCTCCGGGACAGGAGCTTACGAGCAGTACTTC. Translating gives CASSSGTGAYEQYF.

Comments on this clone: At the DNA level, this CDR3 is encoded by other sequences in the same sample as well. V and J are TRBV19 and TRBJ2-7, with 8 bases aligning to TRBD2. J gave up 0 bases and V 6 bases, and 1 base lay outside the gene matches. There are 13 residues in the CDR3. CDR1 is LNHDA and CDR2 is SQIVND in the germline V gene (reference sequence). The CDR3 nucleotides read TGTGCCAGTAGCAGCGGGAGCTCCTACGAGCAGTACTTC. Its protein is CASSSGSSYEQYF.

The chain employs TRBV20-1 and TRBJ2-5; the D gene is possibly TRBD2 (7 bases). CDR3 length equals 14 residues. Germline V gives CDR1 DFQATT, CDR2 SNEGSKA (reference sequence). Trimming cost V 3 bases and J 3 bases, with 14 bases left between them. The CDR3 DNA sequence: TGCAGTGCTAGTGGCGGGGGCACTAAAGAGACCCAGTACTTC. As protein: CSASGGGTKETQYF.

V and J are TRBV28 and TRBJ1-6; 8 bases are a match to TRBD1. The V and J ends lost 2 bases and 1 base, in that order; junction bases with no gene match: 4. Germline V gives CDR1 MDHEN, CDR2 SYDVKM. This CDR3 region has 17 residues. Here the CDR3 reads CASSLPRQGSYNSPLHF. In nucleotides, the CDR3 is TGTGCCAGCAGTTTACCTAGACAGGGGTCCTATAATTCACCCCTCCACTTT.

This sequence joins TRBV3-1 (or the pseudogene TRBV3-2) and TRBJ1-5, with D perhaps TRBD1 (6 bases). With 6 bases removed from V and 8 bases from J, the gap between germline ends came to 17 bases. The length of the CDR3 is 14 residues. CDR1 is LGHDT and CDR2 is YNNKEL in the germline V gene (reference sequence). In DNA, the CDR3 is TGTGCCAGCAGTCTGGGGATTGGGGGCAAGCCCCAGCATTTT. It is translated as CASSLGIGGKPQHF.

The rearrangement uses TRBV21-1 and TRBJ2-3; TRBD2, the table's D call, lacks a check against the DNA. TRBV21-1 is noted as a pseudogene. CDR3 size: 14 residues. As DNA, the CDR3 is TGTGCCAGCAGCCCTAGGAGGTGCACAGATACGCAGTATTTT. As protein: CASSPRRCTDTQYF.

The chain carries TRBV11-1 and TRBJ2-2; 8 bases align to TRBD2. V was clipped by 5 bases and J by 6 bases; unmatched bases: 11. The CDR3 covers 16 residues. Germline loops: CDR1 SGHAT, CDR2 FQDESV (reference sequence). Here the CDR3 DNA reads TGTGCCAGCAGCCAGGGAGCGGGAGTGGGGGCCGGGGAGCTGTTTTTT. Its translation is CASSQGAGVGAGELFF.

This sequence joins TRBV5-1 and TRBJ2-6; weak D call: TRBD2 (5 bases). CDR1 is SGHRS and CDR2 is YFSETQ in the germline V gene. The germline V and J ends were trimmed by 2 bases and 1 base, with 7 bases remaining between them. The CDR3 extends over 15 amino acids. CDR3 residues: CASSFTSSGANVLTF. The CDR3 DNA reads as TGCGCCAGCAGCTTCACTAGTTCTGGGGCCAACGTCCTGACTTTC.

This CDR3 reads CASRETSWGTQYF. The CDR3 region has the DNA TGCGCCAGCAGGGAAACTAGCTGGGGTACGCAGTATTTT. J is TRBJ2-3 and V is TRBV10-1; a possible D gene is TRBD2 (6 bases). Germline V CDR1 and CDR2: WNHNN, SYGVQD (reference sequence). The V and J ends lost 6 bases and 8 bases respectively, with 15 bases between them. The CDR3 runs to 13 residues.

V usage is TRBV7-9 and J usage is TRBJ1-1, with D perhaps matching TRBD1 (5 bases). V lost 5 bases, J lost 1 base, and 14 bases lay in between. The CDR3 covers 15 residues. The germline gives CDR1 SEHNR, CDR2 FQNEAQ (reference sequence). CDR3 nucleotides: TGTGCCAGCAGCCCAAGGGGCCAGCGGAACACTGAAGCTTTCTTT. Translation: CASSPRGQRNTEAFF.

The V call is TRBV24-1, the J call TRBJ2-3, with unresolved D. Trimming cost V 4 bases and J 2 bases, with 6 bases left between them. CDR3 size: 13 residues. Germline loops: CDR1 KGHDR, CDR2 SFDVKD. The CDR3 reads CATSEEITDTQYF. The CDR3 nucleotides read TGTGCCACCAGTGAGGAGATCACAGATACGCAGTATTTT.

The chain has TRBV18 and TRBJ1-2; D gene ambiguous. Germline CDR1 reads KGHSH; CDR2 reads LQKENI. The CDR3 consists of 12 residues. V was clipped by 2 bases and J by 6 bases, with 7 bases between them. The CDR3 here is CASSPTSDGYTF. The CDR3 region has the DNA TGTGCCAGCTCACCAACCAGTGATGGCTACACCTTC.

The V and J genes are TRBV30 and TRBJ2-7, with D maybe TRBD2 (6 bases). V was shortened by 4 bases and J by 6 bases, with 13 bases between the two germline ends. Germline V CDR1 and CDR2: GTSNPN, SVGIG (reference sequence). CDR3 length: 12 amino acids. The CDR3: CAWTGWGVEQYF. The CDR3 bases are TGTGCCTGGACGGGATGGGGGGTCGAGCAGTACTTC.